This T cell receptor (beta chain) was sequenced in a study of CD4 T cells in relation to SARS-CoV-2 and coronaviruses. This clone was observed a handful of times. What it recognizes is unknown. Before the COVID-19 pandemic, during about 2011-2019, CD4+ T cells were taken from unexposed donors. After ten to eleven days of culture, CD4+ T cells were isolated. Testing used SARS-CoV-2 S/N and four cold-coronavirus spikes on unexposed-donor CD4+ T cells, cells permitting. Data came from immunoSEQ multiplex PCR; TCRdb stores just in-frame clones and leaves some out. Of almost 20,000 clones in the sample, around 67% were seen once. Germline loops: CDR1 SGHTA, CDR2 FQGTGA. Trimming shortened V by 1 base and J by 2 bases, and 13 bases separated the two germline ends. The CDR3 consists of 16 residues. General study results and limits: This crossreactivity analysis covered spike protein alone, no other viral proteins.

V and J are TRBV7-3 and TRBJ2-3, with D perhaps TRBD1 (5 bases). The source of this sequence is a human donor in good health. Sequenced material: CD4+ T cells from PBMCs, cultured in vitro. Written as DNA, the CDR3 is TGTGCCAGCAGCTTAAACGTGGGGCTTCCCACAGATACGCAGTATTTT. Its translation: CASSLNVGLPTDTQYF.